This T cell receptor (beta chain) was identified during a study of shared clonotypes between healthy human individuals. CDR1 is LNHDA, CDR2 SQIVND, per germline (reference sequence). The CDR3 consists of 16 residues. Trimming removed 2 bases from V and 3 bases from J; junction bases left unmatched: 5. The table came from immunoSEQ multiplex PCR; TCRdb's copy has only in-frame clones and leaves some out. The sample contains approximately 2.1 million clones, just over 90% of which appear only once. The sample comprised naive CD4+ T cells from PBMCs. Specified subset: CD45RA+ positively selected. The chain couples TRBV19 to TRBJ1-3; 9 bases align to TRBD1. The TCR was taken from a man between 18 and 29 years old in good health. Some clones in this sample may be carry-over from other donors' samples. CDR3 DNA sequence: TGTGCCAGTAGTATAACCGGGACAGGGAATGGAAACACCATATATTTT. The encoded protein is CASSITGTGNGNTIYF.